A single sample is the source of the 3 T cell receptor beta chains below, sequenced in a study of blood T cell repertoires in COVID-19. Repertoires were generated with immunoSEQ multiplex PCR, while TCRdb's copy carries only in-frame clones and drops some. The sample lists 90,000 to 120,000 clones, 80% to 90% occurring once. Sequenced sample: peripheral blood. These receptors all come from a woman older than 75 with acute or convalescent COVID-19.

The rearrangement uses TRBV11-2 and TRBJ1-1, with 7 positions matching TRBD1. Germline lookup yields CDR1 SGHAT and CDR2 FQNNGV. The CDR3 loop spans 13 amino acids. J was trimmed by 10 bases and V by 5 bases; bases with no gene match: 10. CDR3 sequence: CASSLGTAGVAFF. In nucleotides, the CDR3 is TGTGCCAGCAGCCTAGGGACAGCCGGCGTAGCTTTCTTT.

CDR3 sequence reads: CASSSWTGGVYGYTF. The CDR3 DNA is TGCGCCAGCAGCTCCTGGACAGGGGGCGTTTATGGCTACACCTTC. This chain uses TRBV5-1 with TRBJ1-2; 11 bases match TRBD1. Germline CDR1 and CDR2: SGHRS and YFSETQ. V shed 3 bases and J 5 bases; nucleotides not matched to a gene: 6. The CDR3 runs 15 residues.

The gene calls are TRBV21-1 and TRBJ1-2. TRBV21-1 is assigned pseudogene status. The CDR3 is 13 residues long. CDR3 nucleotides: TGTGCCAGCAGCAGGGAGGGGTACTCTGGCTACACCTTC. Residues: CASSREGYSGYTF.